This entry is about one TCR beta chain. The source of the sample is a study of cytomegalovirus exposure and HLA in healthy donors. The CDR3 has 12 amino acids. Germline CDR1 and CDR2: KGHSY and FQNENV. Trimming pared 0 bases from V and 10 bases from J, leaving 9 bases between. This PCR relied on a set of 60 Vbeta primers and 13 Jbeta primers. The assay was immunoSEQ multiplex PCR, and TCRdb's table has in-frame clones only and misses some. In the table there are roughly 100,000 clones, around 76% of which are singletons. The specimen sequenced was PBMCs. V and J are TRBV16 and TRBJ1-1; no clear D. The receptor's source is a woman aged 45-59 years in good health and CMV-seropositive. This chain's CDR3 is CASSQSGLGAFF. The DNA for the CDR3 is TGTGCCAGCAGCCAATCGGGCCTGGGAGCTTTCTTT.